These 24 T cell receptor beta chains were sequenced from one sample in a study of CD8+ T cells in alopecia areata. Treatment of the sample: oral pan-JAK inhibitor, 5-10 mg twice daily. Sequencing used cDNA as its template, made by extracting RNA and reverse transcribing it. Profiling relied on immunoSEQ multiplex PCR, and the TCRdb table lists in-frame clones only, not all of them. This sample has about 200,000 clones, with roughly 66% found just once. Sample: CD4+ T cells sorted from blood, taken at week 24, from a patient treated with tofacitinib. Receptors were obtained from a human donor with alopecia areata.

This chain uses TRBV7-2 with TRBJ1-1, with D tentatively TRBD1 (5 bases). Looked up from germline, CDR1 is SGHTA and CDR2 is FQGNSA. The CDR3 length is 15 residues. Between the trimmed V and J ends, which lost 4 bases and 0 bases, there was a span of 12 bases. CDR3 DNA: TGTGCCAGCAGCTCTACCGGGACGGTGAACACTGAAGCTTTCTTT. It yields the protein CASSSTGTVNTEAFF.

This chain connects TRBV30 to TRBJ1-1; D might be TRBD1 (6 bases). The ends were cut back, 4 bases at V and 7 bases at J, with 16 bases in the middle. Germline CDR1 reads GTSNPN; CDR2 reads SVGIG (reference sequence). The CDR3 consists of 13 residues. The CDR3 sequence is CAWTGEAVGEAFF. Written as DNA, the CDR3 is TGTGCCTGGACAGGGGAAGCCGTTGGTGAAGCTTTCTTT.

This chain connects TRBV5-1 to TRBJ2-7; TRBD1 matches at 9 bases. CDR3 size: 14 residues. Trimming cost V 0 bases and J 5 bases; bases outside gene matches: 3. The V gene's germline CDR1 is SGHRS and CDR2 YFSETQ. The CDR3 nucleotides read TGCGCCAGCAGCTTGGGGGACAGGGTCAACGAGCAGTACTTC. Its protein product is CASSLGDRVNEQYF.

The gene calls are TRBV27 and TRBJ2-1, with 8 nucleotides matching TRBD1. Germline V gene sequence: CDR1 MNHEY, CDR2 SMNVEV (reference sequence). The CDR3 runs to 13 residues. After removal of 6 bases from V and 15 bases from J, the junction contained 13 bases not matched to a gene. CDR3 protein: CASRLRQGRSTFF. The CDR3 DNA reads TGTGCCAGCAGGCTAAGACAGGGGAGGAGTACGTTCTTC.

As regards this clone: Other DNA sequences in the same sample also yield this CDR3. The gene calls are TRBV29-1 and TRBJ1-5; D gene ambiguous. There are 13 residues in the CDR3. The germline gives CDR1 SQVTM, CDR2 ANQGSEA. V was cut by 6 bases and J by 0 bases, with 9 bases left in between. The DNA for the CDR3 is TGCAGCGTCGAGGAGAATAGCAATCAGCCCCAGCATTTT. Its protein product is CSVEENSNQPQHF.

The chain employs TRBV6-5 and TRBJ2-4; 7 bases align to TRBD1. The CDR3 consists of 16 residues. The germline V gene has CDR1 MNHEY and CDR2 SVGAGI. V was clipped by 2 bases and J by 2 bases; unmatched bases: 6. CDR3 sequence: CASSYSATGTKNIQYF. As DNA, the CDR3 is TGTGCCAGCAGTTACAGCGCGACAGGGACCAAAAACATTCAGTACTTC.

The chain is built from TRBV7-2 and TRBJ2-5; D ambiguous. CDR1 and CDR2 from the germline V gene are SGHTA and FQGNSA. The CDR3 is 14 residues long. V dropped 1 base and J dropped 5 bases, with 11 bases sitting between them. The CDR3 nucleotides read TGTGCCAGCAGCTTAGATTACAGTCGGGAGACCCAGTACTTC. It codes for CASSLDYSRETQYF.

In its sample, this clone was seen a few times. The J gene is TRBJ1-4, the V gene TRBV28, with D hard to call. The CDR3 contains 12 residues. Trimming cost V 3 bases and J 3 bases, with 2 bases left between them. Looked up from germline, CDR1 is MDHEN and CDR2 is SYDVKM. CDR3 sequence (DNA): TGTGCCAGCAGTTTGCCTAATGAAAAACTGTTTTTT. Encoded protein: CASSLPNEKLFF.

The chain carries TRBV7-2 and TRBJ1-1; the D is unclear. The CDR3 consists of 14 residues. Germline values: CDR1 SGHTA, CDR2 FQGNSA. With 0 bases removed from V and 0 bases from J, the gap between germline ends came to 5 bases. The CDR3 DNA sequence: TGTGCCAGCAGCTTAGCACCTATGAACACTGAAGCTTTCTTT. It is translated as CASSLAPMNTEAFF.

V is TRBV6-1 and J is TRBJ1-2; the D is unclear. CDR3 size: 14 residues. Germline CDR1 and CDR2: MNHNS and SASEGT. V lost 2 bases to trimming and J lost 3 bases, with 10 bases between them. CDR3 residues: CASSESGAHYGYTF. The CDR3 nucleotides read TGTGCCAGCAGTGAATCAGGAGCCCACTATGGCTACACCTTC.

V and J are TRBV29-1 and TRBJ1-1; D gene unclear. Germline assignment: CDR1 SQVTM and CDR2 ANQGSEA. The CDR3 runs 14 residues. Trimming removed 2 bases from V and 5 bases from J, with 15 bases in between. CDR3 in DNA: TGCAGCGTTGAAAGTTTAAGGGCATGGACTGAAGCTTTCTTT. Its protein product is CSVESLRAWTEAFF.

V is TRBV6-6 and J is TRBJ2-5; no clear D gene. This CDR3 region has 11 residues. Germline V lookup: CDR1 MNHNY, CDR2 SVGAGI (reference sequence). Trimming pared 6 bases from V and 2 bases from J, leaving 4 bases between. The CDR3 region has the DNA TGTGCCAGCAGGGTACAAGAGACCCAGTACTTC. The encoded protein is CASRVQETQYF.

This clone came up a few times. Other DNA sequences from this sample encode an identical CDR3 as well. The CDR3 loop reads CASSSQGMNTEAFF. The CDR3, as DNA: TGTGCCAGCAGCTCACAGGGGATGAACACTGAAGCTTTCTTT. The chain joins TRBV7-2 to TRBJ1-1; 7 bases fit TRBD1. V dropped 4 bases and J dropped 0; count of bases not matched to a gene: 2. The CDR3 has 14 residues. The germline V gene has CDR1 SGHTA and CDR2 FQGNSA.

The gene calls are TRBV30 and TRBJ1-5; D is undetermined. V shed 5 bases and J shed 2 bases, with 10 bases lying between them. This CDR3 is built from 13 residues. Germline V gives CDR1 GTSNPN, CDR2 SVGIG (reference sequence). The CDR3 loop is CAWDSGGNQPQHF. The CDR3 DNA is TGTGCCTGGGACTCCGGGGGCAATCAGCCCCAGCATTTT.

The CDR3 loop is CASSPGTAGGETQYF. The CDR3 DNA reads as TGCGCCAGCAGCCCCGGGACGGCTGGTGGGGAGACCCAGTACTTC. The chain has TRBV5-1 and TRBJ2-5; D assignment may be TRBD1 or TRBD2 (5 bases each). This CDR3 is 15 amino acids long. Germline V gene lookup returns CDR1 SGHRS and CDR2 YFSETQ. Trimming pared 4 bases from V and 5 bases from J, leaving 18 bases between.

A few counts support this clone. This chain connects TRBV29-1 to TRBJ1-1; D is undetermined. The CDR3 runs to 13 residues. V lost 4 bases, J lost 0 bases, and 9 bases lay in between. The germline V gene encodes CDR1 SQVTM and CDR2 ANQGSEA. DNA of the CDR3: TGCAGCGTTGTTAATCGAATGAACACTGAAGCTTTCTTT. It codes for CSVVNRMNTEAFF.

The chain carries TRBV30 and TRBJ1-2; possibly TRBD1 for D (6 bases). CDR1 and CDR2 (germline): GTSNPN, SVGIG (reference sequence). V was trimmed by 2 bases and J by 7 bases, leaving 11 bases between them. The CDR3 sequence is 12 residues long. The CDR3 DNA follows: TGTGCCTGGAGTACAGGGTCAGGTGGCTACACCTTC. Protein: CAWSTGSGGYTF.

V usage is TRBV6-6 and J usage is TRBJ2-7; D possibly matches TRBD1 or TRBD2 (5 bases each). CDR1 and CDR2 (germline): MNHNY, SVGAGI (reference sequence). Trimming pared 0 bases from V and 3 bases from J, leaving 15 bases between. The CDR3 covers 16 residues. Here the CDR3 DNA reads TGTGCCAGCAGTTACTCTGGCGGGCAGGGAAGCTACGAGCAGTACTTC. It specifies CASSYSGGQGSYEQYF.

In DNA form, the CDR3 reads TGTGCCAGCAGTCCACGGACAGGGTATGTTTCACCCCTCCACTTT. Amino acids: CASSPRTGYVSPLHF. The gene calls are TRBV27 and TRBJ1-6, with TRBD1 identical over 8 bases. Germline V lookup: CDR1 MNHEY, CDR2 SMNVEV (reference sequence). The CDR3 consists of 15 residues. The V and J ends lost 5 bases and 9 bases, in that order; junction bases with no gene match: 9.

This clone was detected a few times. The rearrangement uses TRBV30 and TRBJ2-7; TRBD1 or TRBD2 may be the D gene (5 bases each). This CDR3 region has 12 residues. Germline CDR1 is GTSNPN and CDR2 is SVGIG (reference sequence). V lost 5 bases, J lost 6 bases, and 14 bases lay in between. CDR3 residues: CAWRQGDGEQYF. CDR3 DNA sequence: TGTGCCTGGCGGCAGGGAGACGGCGAGCAGTACTTC.

CDR3: CAISRQGHRTDTQYF. The CDR3 bases are TGTGCCATCAGTCGACAGGGTCACAGAACAGATACGCAGTATTTT. This chain links TRBV10-3 with TRBJ2-3; TRBD1 aligns across 7 bases. This CDR3 is built from 15 residues. Germline V gives CDR1 ENHRY, CDR2 SYGVKD. The trim removed 5 bases at V and 3 bases at J, leaving 8 bases unmatched.

The rearrangement links TRBV6-5 to TRBJ1-1, with 7 nucleotides matching TRBD1. Per germline, CDR1 MNHEY and CDR2 SVGAGI. The trim removed 2 bases at V and 4 bases at J, leaving 7 bases unmatched. CDR3 length: 15 amino acids. CDR3 sequence reads: CASSYIDRVGTEAFF. The CDR3 nucleotides are TGTGCCAGCAGTTACATCGACAGGGTGGGCACTGAAGCTTTCTTT.

The rearrangement links TRBV29-1 to TRBJ2-7; D not resolved. V lost 1 base and J lost 3, with 19 bases in between. This CDR3 has 16 residues. Germline CDR1 reads SQVTM; CDR2 reads ANQGSEA. This CDR3 is CSVEVPHPPRGYEQYF. The DNA of the CDR3 is TGCAGCGTTGAAGTTCCTCACCCGCCCCGCGGCTACGAGCAGTACTTC.

Comment on this clone: The sample holds other DNA sequences that translate to the same CDR3. This sequence joins TRBV7-2 and TRBJ1-5; D remains unclear. The V gene's germline CDR1 is SGHTA and CDR2 FQGNSA. The germline V and J ends were trimmed by 1 base and 0 bases, with 1 base remaining between them. The CDR3 has 13 amino acids. CDR3 residues: CASSLDSNQPQHF. Written as DNA, the CDR3 is TGTGCCAGCAGCTTAGATAGCAATCAGCCCCAGCATTTT. Filled out from reference TRBV7-2 and TRBJ1-5, the complete variable domain reads GAGVSQSPSNKVTEKGKDVELRCDPISGHTALYWYRQSLGQGLEFLIYFQGNSAPDKSGLPSDRFSAERTGGSVSTLTIQRTQQEDSAVYLCASSLDSNQPQHFGDGTRLSIL.